Listed below are T cell receptor beta chains from one sample, sequenced in a study of patients and donors after allogeneic stem cell transplantation. Each CDR3 protein is one row after TCRdb ran MiXCR on the RT-PCR reads. The sample shows about 160,000 distinct CDR3 sequences, over 35% of them seen only once. The sample comprised blood, either unsorted or a sorted T cell fraction (not recorded which). Every receptor here comes from a human donor who was either an allogeneic HSCT recipient or a stem cell or donor lymphocyte infusion donor (not recorded which). It is not recorded whose cells these are; they may come from a transplant donor. The CDR3 runs from the conserved cysteine through the conserved F or W. Fields, in order: CDR3 length, clone size, V gene, D gene, J gene, CDR3 protein, CDR3 DNA. D genes are given only for firm matches. Size tells how often a clone was seen (once, few, many) or the class of an expanded clone, and some rows leave it out.

15	few	TRBV27	.	TRBJ2-3	CASREAGWRTDTQYF	TGTGCCAGCCGAGAGGCGGGATGGCGCACAGATACGCAGTATTTT
16	few	TRBV5-1	TRBD1	TRBJ1-4	CASSPGVGQANEKLFF	TGCGCCAGCAGCCCTGGGGTGGGACAGGCGAATGAAAAACTGTTTTTT
16	few	TRBV28	TRBD1	TRBJ1-5	CASSPRQGGGNQPQHF	TGTGCCAGCAGCCCAAGACAGGGGGGAGGCAATCAGCCCCAGCATTTT
16	.	TRBV20-1	.	TRBJ2-2	CSARLDRPANTGELFF	TGCAGTGCTAGACTCGACAGACCCGCGAACACCGGGGAGCTGTTTTTT
17	.	TRBV12-3/TRBV12-4	.	TRBJ1-1	CASSFRGAITLNTEAFF	TGTGCCAGCAGTTTCAGAGGGGCCATAACATTAAACACTGAAGCTTTCTTT
15	.	TRBV6-2/TRBV6-3	.	TRBJ1-1	CASSYPRWGGTEAFF	TGTGCCAGCAGTTACCCCAGGTGGGGCGGCACTGAAGCTTTCTTT
12	few	TRBV4-3	.	TRBJ1-5	CASSQGEGTRHF	TGCGCCAGCAGCCAAGGAGAGGGGACACGGCATTTT
14	many	TRBV6-5	TRBD1	TRBJ1-6	CASSSGTANSPLHF	TGTGCCAGCAGCTCCGGGACAGCTAATTCACCCCTCCACTTT
16	few	TRBV12-3/TRBV12-4	.	TRBJ1-1	CASSPRMGPENTEAFF	TGTGCCAGCAGTCCCCGGATGGGGCCGGAGAACACTGAAGCTTTCTTT
13	.	TRBV24-1	.	TRBJ1-2	CATRGGGADGYTF	TGTGCCACCAGAGGCGGGGGGGCAGATGGCTACACCTTC
13	.	TRBV6-5	.	TRBJ2-7	CASGTEGSYEQYF	TGTGCCAGCGGGACGGAGGGAAGCTACGAGCAGTACTTC
15	few	TRBV5-1	.	TRBJ1-5	CASSLGGQSNQPQHF	TGCGCCAGCAGCTTGGGAGGACAAAGCAATCAGCCCCAGCATTTT
15	.	TRBV28	.	TRBJ1-5	CASSPRRFRGQPQHF	TGTGCCAGCAGTCCGAGACGGTTTAGAGGTCAGCCCCAGCATTTT
14	few	TRBV9	TRBD1	TRBJ1-1	CASSGTGEDTEAFF	TGTGCCAGCAGTGGGACAGGGGAGGACACTGAAGCTTTCTTT
13	.	TRBV12-3/TRBV12-4	.	TRBJ2-1	CASSLTPGNEQFF	TGTGCCAGCAGTTTAACCCCAGGGAATGAGCAGTTCTTC
15	.	TRBV11-2	.	TRBJ2-2	CASTQGGQNTGELFF	TGTGCCAGCACCCAAGGGGGGCAGAACACCGGGGAGCTGTTTTTT
16	few	TRBV6-6	.	TRBJ2-2	CASSYSKRPADGELFF	TGTGCCAGCAGTTACTCGAAACGACCGGCTGACGGGGAGCTGTTTTTT